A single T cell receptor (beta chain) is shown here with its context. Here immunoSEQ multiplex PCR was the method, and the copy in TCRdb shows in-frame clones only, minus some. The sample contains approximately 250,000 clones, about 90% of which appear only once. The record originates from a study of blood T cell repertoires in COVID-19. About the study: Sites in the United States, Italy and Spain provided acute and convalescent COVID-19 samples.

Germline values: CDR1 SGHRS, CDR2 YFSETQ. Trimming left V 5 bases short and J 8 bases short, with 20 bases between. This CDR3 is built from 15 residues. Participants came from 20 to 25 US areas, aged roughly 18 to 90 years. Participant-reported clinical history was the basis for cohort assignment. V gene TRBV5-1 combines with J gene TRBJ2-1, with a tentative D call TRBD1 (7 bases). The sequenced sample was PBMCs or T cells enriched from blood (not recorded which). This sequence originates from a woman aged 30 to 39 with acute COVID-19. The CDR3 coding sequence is TGCGCCAGCAGGTTCACAGGGGAGGCGGCGCATGAGCAGTTCTTC. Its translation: CASRFTGEAAHEQFF.